A single sample gave rise to the 23 T cell receptor beta chains below, sequenced in a study of cytomegalovirus exposure and HLA in healthy donors. The PCR employed 60 Vbeta primers together with 13 Jbeta primers. Sequencing was performed with immunoSEQ multiplex PCR; in TCRdb, only in-frame clones are kept and a portion is missing. The sample shows 150,000 to 200,000 clones, around three quarters of them seen only once. The specimen sequenced was PBMCs. Every receptor here comes from a woman aged 40 to 50 in good health and CMV-seronegative.

This clone has ten or more counts. This sequence joins TRBV10-1 and TRBJ1-2; unclear D gene. The CDR3 consists of 14 residues. V was pared by 2 bases and J by 4 bases, with 11 bases between. Germline-derived CDR1 and CDR2 are WNHNN and SYGVQD (reference sequence). CDR3 loop: CASSEPGMSYGYTF. CDR3 in DNA: TGCGCCAGCAGTGAGCCCGGTATGAGCTATGGCTACACCTTC.

V usage is TRBV7-2 and J usage is TRBJ2-2; 7 bases are shared with TRBD1. Trimming removed 2 bases from V and 8 bases from J; junction bases left unmatched: 11. CDR3 length: 16 residues. CDR1 is SGHTA and CDR2 is FQGNSA in the germline V gene. CDR3 amino acids: CASSLSIGGERGELFF. CDR3 nucleotides: TGTGCCAGCAGCTTATCGATAGGGGGCGAGAGGGGGGAGCTGTTTTTT.

The V gene is TRBV7-8, the J gene TRBJ1-2; D is perhaps TRBD1 (6 bases). The CDR3 is 17 residues long. The V gene's germline CDR1 is SGHVS and CDR2 FQNEAQ. Trimming pared 4 bases from V and 4 bases from J, leaving 22 bases between. CDR3 protein: CASSSLRRGADRYGYTF. The CDR3 nucleotides read TGTGCCAGCAGCTCACTACGACGGGGGGCAGACCGCTATGGCTACACCTTC.

The V gene is TRBV28, the J gene TRBJ1-1, with 8 bases that match TRBD1. This CDR3 spans 13 amino acids. After removal of 5 bases from V and 9 bases from J, the junction contained 8 bases not matched to a gene. CDR1 is MDHEN and CDR2 is SYDVKM in the germline V gene. CDR3 DNA sequence: TGTGCCAGCAGTGCACCCGACAGGGGTAAAGCTTTCTTT. It encodes CASSAPDRGKAFF.

This sequence joins TRBV6-4 and TRBJ2-7, with D possibly TRBD2 on 5 matching bases. Trimming cost V 6 bases and J 5 bases, with 14 bases left between them. The V gene's germline CDR1 is MRHNA and CDR2 SNTAGT. The CDR3 sequence is 13 residues long. Written as DNA, the CDR3 is TGTGCCAGCAGCCCCAACTCAGCGGACGAGCAGTACTTC. Amino acids: CASSPNSADEQYF.

The chain recombines TRBV11-3 with TRBJ1-1; TRBD1 aligns across 7 bases. After removal of 5 bases from V and 6 bases from J, the junction contained 12 bases not matched to a gene. This CDR3 region has 15 residues. The germline V gene has CDR1 SGHNT and CDR2 YENEEA. DNA for the CDR3: TGTGCCAGCAGCCTACTATCGGACAGGATCGCTGAAGCTTTCTTT. Protein sequence: CASSLLSDRIAEAFF.

The chain recombines TRBV19 with TRBJ2-7, with no clear D. This CDR3 has 14 residues. Germline V lookup: CDR1 LNHDA, CDR2 SQIVND (reference sequence). The V end lost 2 bases, the J end lost 0 bases, and 8 bases lay between the germline ends. The CDR3 DNA sequence: TGTGCCAGTAGTATATCCACAAGCTCCTACGAGCAGTACTTC. This gives the protein CASSISTSSYEQYF.

The genes are TRBV5-4 and TRBJ1-4, with 9 bases aligning to TRBD1. This CDR3 has 15 amino acids. Germline CDR1 is SGHNT and CDR2 is YYREEE (reference sequence). J lost 2 bases, V lost 2 bases, and 1 base had no gene match. Here the CDR3 reads CASSFDRGTNEKLFF. DNA for the CDR3: TGTGCCAGCAGCTTTGACAGGGGGACTAATGAAAAACTGTTTTTT.

V usage is TRBV5-6 and J usage is TRBJ2-5, with TRBD2 matching 7 bases. The CDR3 runs to 14 residues. The germline V gene has CDR1 SGHDT and CDR2 YYEEEE. V shed 4 bases and J 4 bases; nucleotides not matched to a gene: 7. CDR3 sequence (DNA): TGTGCCAGCAGCCCGGGGGGTTGGGGAGAGACCCAGTACTTC. Encoded protein: CASSPGGWGETQYF.

The chain employs TRBV19 and TRBJ2-5, with 12 bases identical to TRBD2. J gave up 1 base and V 7 bases, and 7 bases lay outside the gene matches. CDR1 LNHDA and CDR2 SQIVND come from the germline V gene (reference sequence). The CDR3 has 16 amino acids. CDR3 loop: CASTPGLAGLQETQYF. DNA of the CDR3: TGTGCCAGTACCCCAGGACTAGCGGGGCTCCAAGAGACCCAGTACTTC. Supplemented by reference TRBV19 and TRBJ2-5, the full variable domain reads DGGITQSPKYLFRKEGQNVTLSCEQNLNHDAMYWYRQDPGQGLRLIYYSQIVNDFQKGDIAEGYSVSREKKESFPLTVTSAQKNPTAFYLCASTPGLAGLQETQYFGPGTRLLVL.

DNA of the CDR3: TGTGCCAGCAGCCCCCAGGGCAGCCACTACGAGCAGTACTTC. This sequence encodes CASSPQGSHYEQYF. V and J are TRBV5-4 and TRBJ2-7, with a tentative D call TRBD1 (5 bases). This CDR3 spans 14 amino acids. The V gene lost 4 bases and the J gene lost 3 bases, with 14 bases spanning the gap. Germline CDR1 and CDR2: SGHNT and YYREEE (reference sequence). Supplemented by reference TRBV5-4 and TRBJ2-7, the full variable domain reads ETGVTQSPTHLIKTRGQQVTLRCSSQSGHNTVSWYQQALGQGPQFIFQYYREEENGRGNFPPRFSGLQFPNYSSELNVNALELDDSALYLCASSPQGSHYEQYFGPGTRLTVT.

V usage is TRBV2 and J usage is TRBJ2-3, with 8 bases aligning to TRBD2. This CDR3 is built from 17 residues. CDR1 SNHLY and CDR2 FYNNEI come from the germline V gene. V gave up 8 bases and J gave up 5 bases; unmatched junction bases: 18. CDR3 DNA sequence: TGTGCCAGCTTAGAAAAAACCACTAGCGGTACTATAGATACGCAGTATTTT. Amino acids: CASLEKTTSGTIDTQYF.

This clone appeared a single time. The gene calls are TRBV6-4 and TRBJ1-1; 8 bases match TRBD1. Germline V gene sequence: CDR1 MRHNA, CDR2 SNTAGT. The CDR3 loop spans 15 amino acids. The junction had 6 bases not matched to a gene; V was cut back by 4 bases and J by 2 bases. CDR3 residues: CASSGVTGDNTEAFF. The CDR3 DNA sequence: TGTGCCAGCAGTGGGGTGACAGGGGATAACACTGAAGCTTTCTTT.

This chain links TRBV9 with TRBJ2-1, with D unresolved. From germline, CDR1 is SGDLS and CDR2 YYNGEE. V was shortened by 4 bases and J by 8 bases, with 13 bases between the two germline ends. The CDR3 is 13 residues long. The CDR3 here is CASSLRVRDEQFF. In nucleotides, the CDR3 is TGTGCCAGCAGCCTACGAGTTCGGGATGAGCAGTTCTTC.

Remarks on this clone: Distinct nucleotide sequences in the sample also encode this CDR3. The V gene is TRBV27, the J gene TRBJ2-3; a weak D match, TRBD2 (6 bases). The germline V and J ends were trimmed by 3 bases and 0 bases, with 16 bases remaining between them. Germline CDR1 MNHEY, CDR2 SMNVEV (reference sequence). The CDR3 is 17 residues long. CDR3 DNA sequence: TGTGCCAGCAGTTTTCTGGGACTGGCTCAGAGCACAGATACGCAGTATTTT. Its translation is CASSFLGLAQSTDTQYF.

The rearrangement uses TRBV5-1 and TRBJ1-2; D is undetermined. CDR1 and CDR2 from the germline V gene are SGHRS and YFSETQ. Trimming took off 0 bases at V and 4 bases at J, with 10 bases between the two ends. The CDR3 runs to 14 residues. The CDR3 sequence is CASSLDTGSYGYTF. The CDR3 nucleotides are TGCGCCAGCAGCTTGGACACGGGATCCTATGGCTACACCTTC. The variable domain in full, with the rest retrieved from reference TRBV5-1 and TRBJ1-2, is KAGVTQTPRYLIKTRGQQVTLSCSPISGHRSVSWYQQTPGQGLQFLFEYFSETQRNKGNFPGRFSGRQFSNSRSEMNVSTLELGDSALYLCASSLDTGSYGYTFGSGTRLTVV.

This clone was seen a single time. This chain links TRBV5-1 with TRBJ2-5; TRBD1 is a possible D gene (6 bases). This CDR3 has 16 amino acids. Trimming left V 3 bases short and J 1 base short, with 16 bases between. Germline-derived CDR1 and CDR2 are SGHRS and YFSETQ. The CDR3 nucleotides read TGCGCCAGCAGCTCACTCATCCAGGGGAGCCAAGAGACCCAGTACTTC. It is translated as CASSSLIQGSQETQYF.

This chain links TRBV15 with TRBJ2-5; weak D call: TRBD2 (5 bases). The CDR3 sequence is 13 residues long. Per the germline V gene, CDR1 is LNHNV and CDR2 is YYDKDF (reference sequence). V dropped 5 bases and J dropped 5 bases, with 12 bases sitting between them. The CDR3 nucleotides read TGTGCCACCAGCTTCGCCGGGGAGGAGACCCAGTACTTC. It specifies CATSFAGEETQYF. Complete variable domain (other parts from reference TRBV15 and TRBJ2-5): DAMVIQNPRYQVTQFGKPVTLSCSQTLNHNVMYWYQQKSSQAPKLLFHYYDKDFNNEADTPDNFQSRRPNTSFCFLDIRSPGLGDTAMYLCATSFAGEETQYFGPGTRLLVL.

This clone came up a few times. The chain employs TRBV28 and TRBJ2-1, with TRBD2 as a possible D gene (5 bases). This CDR3 has 14 amino acids. CDR1 and CDR2 from the germline V gene are MDHEN and SYDVKM. The ends were cut back, 3 bases at V and 4 bases at J, with 10 bases in the middle. The CDR3 is CASSFRDTYNEQFF. The CDR3 coding sequence is TGTGCCAGCAGTTTTCGGGATACGTACAATGAGCAGTTCTTC.

J is TRBJ2-1 and V is TRBV7-3; the match to TRBD2 covers 10 bases. This CDR3 is built from 16 residues. Germline V lookup: CDR1 SGHTA, CDR2 FQGTGA. J lost 7 bases, V lost 4 bases, and 10 bases had no gene match. The CDR3 reads CASSSQPGLARNEQFF. The CDR3 DNA is TGTGCCAGCAGCTCGCAGCCGGGACTAGCGAGGAATGAGCAGTTCTTC. The full variable domain, in which reference TRBV7-3 and TRBJ2-1 provide the parts outside the CDR3, is GAGVSQTPSNKVTEKGKYVELRCDPISGHTALYWYRQSLGQGPEFLIYFQGTGAADDSGLPNDRFFAVRPEGSVSTLKIQRTERGDSAVYLCASSSQPGLARNEQFFGPGTRLTVL.

This clone has just one count. The chain carries TRBV18 and TRBJ1-1, with D unresolved. Germline V CDR1 and CDR2: KGHSH, LQKENI. V lost 3 bases, J lost 1 base, and 15 bases lay in between. CDR3 length: 16 residues. CDR3 sequence: CASSPPVGVGNTEAFF. CDR3 in DNA: TGTGCCAGCTCACCGCCTGTGGGAGTTGGGAACACTGAAGCTTTCTTT.

CDR3 DNA sequence: TGCAGTGCTCCCGGAGAGGGTACGCAGTATTTT. Translating gives CSAPGEGTQYF. This chain links TRBV20-1 with TRBJ2-3, with D tentatively TRBD2 (5 bases). Germline CDR1 and CDR2: DFQATT and SNEGSKA (reference sequence). CDR3 length equals 11 residues. The V end was cut by 5 bases, the J end by 8 bases, with 11 bases between.

V gene TRBV15 combines with J gene TRBJ1-1; 9 bases map to TRBD1. J lost 2 bases, V lost 5 bases, and 6 bases had no gene match. Germline V gene sequence: CDR1 LNHNV, CDR2 YYDKDF (reference sequence). The length of the CDR3 is 15 residues. The CDR3 DNA sequence: TGTGCCACCAGCCGAGCGGGACAGGGAAACACTGAAGCTTTCTTT. It codes for CATSRAGQGNTEAFF. Full variable domain (rest looked up from reference TRBV15 and TRBJ1-1): DAMVIQNPRYQVTQFGKPVTLSCSQTLNHNVMYWYQQKSSQAPKLLFHYYDKDFNNEADTPDNFQSRRPNTSFCFLDIRSPGLGDTAMYLCATSRAGQGNTEAFFGQGTRLTVV.